The clone carrying this T cell receptor beta chain has just a few counts. The V gene's germline CDR1 is LGHDT and CDR2 YNNKEL (reference sequence). V gave up 1 base and J gave up 6 bases; unmatched junction bases: 4. The CDR3 spans 14 residues. Primed by a sample-barcoded 5' primer and a J-beta primer mix, a second PCR proceeded for roughly 7 to 12 cycles. MiXCR was run by TCRdb on the 5' RACE reads, yielding one entry per CDR3 protein. Of roughly 1,000,000 distinct CDR3 sequences listed, roughly 24% were seen once; the top ten hold around 0.75%. This specimen belongs to a study of blood T cells in healthy people across ages. Peripheral blood samples of approximately 10 milliliters were drawn from each donor. Every sample had a minimum of 6.5 million PBMCs isolated. The same data also went into a second study, on T cells of mothers and their children. That report adds: Similar effects of thymic selection on TCR recombination output were recorded in related and unrelated pairs.

The material sequenced was blood. The receptor's source is a girl aged 2-9 years in good health. The V and J genes are TRBV3-1 and TRBJ2-3; 7 bases line up with TRBD2. The CDR3 DNA follows: TGTGCCAGCAGCCAAGGAGGGAGGGCGGATACGCAGTATTTT. The encoded protein is CASSQGGRADTQYF.